The subject of this entry is one T cell receptor beta chain. What it recognizes is unknown. This CDR3 region has 13 residues. CDR1 and CDR2 (germline): SGHTS, YDEGEE. V was trimmed by 0 bases and J by 10 bases, leaving 13 bases between them. This entry comes from a study of Ad26.COV2.S vaccination and SARS-CoV-2 variants. Method: immunoSEQ multiplex PCR; TCRdb's copy keeps in-frame clones and lacks some. This table holds 350,000 to 500,000 clones, 75% to 90% found once. Whole-study results and caveats: Spike-specific TCR breadth was greater in vaccine than placebo recipients.

Treatment defined: some 20 received Ad26.COV2.S at low or high dose, single or two shots; several received placebo; per-sample allocation not given. Material that was analyzed had been drawn on day 63 after the first vaccine or placebo injection. V usage is TRBV5-8 and J usage is TRBJ1-1; tentative D call: TRBD1 (6 bases). This material consisted of peripheral blood, taken in a trial of Ad26.COV2.S vaccine versus placebo. The clonotype comes from a person aged 18-60 years who received the Ad26.COV2.S COVID-19 vaccine or a placebo. The CDR3 DNA reads TGTGCCAGCAGCTTGGCTGGGGGCGCCGGAGCTTTCTTT. It is translated as CASSLAGGAGAFF.